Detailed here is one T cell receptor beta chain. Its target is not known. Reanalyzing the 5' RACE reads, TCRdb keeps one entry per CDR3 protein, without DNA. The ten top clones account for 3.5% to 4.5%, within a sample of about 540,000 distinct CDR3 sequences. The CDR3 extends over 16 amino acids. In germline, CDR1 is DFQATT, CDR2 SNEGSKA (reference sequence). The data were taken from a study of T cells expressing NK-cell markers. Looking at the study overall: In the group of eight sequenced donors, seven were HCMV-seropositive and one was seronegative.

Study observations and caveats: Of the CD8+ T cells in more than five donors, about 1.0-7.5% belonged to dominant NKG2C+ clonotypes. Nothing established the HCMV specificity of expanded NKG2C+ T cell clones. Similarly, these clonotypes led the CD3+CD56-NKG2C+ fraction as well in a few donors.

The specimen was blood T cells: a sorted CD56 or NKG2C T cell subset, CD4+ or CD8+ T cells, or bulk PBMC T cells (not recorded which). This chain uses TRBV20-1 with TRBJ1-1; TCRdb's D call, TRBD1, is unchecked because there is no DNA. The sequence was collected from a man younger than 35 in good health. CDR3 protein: CSAASDRGGMNTEAFF.